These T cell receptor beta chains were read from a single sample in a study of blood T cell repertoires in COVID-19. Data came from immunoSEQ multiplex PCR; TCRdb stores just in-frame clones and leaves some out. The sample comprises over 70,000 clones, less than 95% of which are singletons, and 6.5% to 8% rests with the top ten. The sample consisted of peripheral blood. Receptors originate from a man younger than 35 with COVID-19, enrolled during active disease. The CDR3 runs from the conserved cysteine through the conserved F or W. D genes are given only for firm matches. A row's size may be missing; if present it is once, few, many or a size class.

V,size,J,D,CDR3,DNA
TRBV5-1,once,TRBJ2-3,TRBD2,CASSLTTAGVSDTQYF,TGCGCCAGCAGCTTGACCACCGCGGGGGTTTCAGATACGCAGTATTTT
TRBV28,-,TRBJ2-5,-,CASSLLHTETQYF,TGTGCCAGCAGTTTGCTTCACACGGAGACCCAGTACTTC
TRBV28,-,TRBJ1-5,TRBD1,CASSRQGPSNQPQHF,TGTGCCAGCAGTCGACAGGGACCAAGCAATCAGCCCCAGCATTTT
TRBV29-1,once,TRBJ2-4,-,CSVFGESKNIQYF,TGCAGCGTTTTCGGGGAGTCCAAAAACATTCAGTACTTC
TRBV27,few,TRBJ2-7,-,CASSPAAAPSYEQYF,TGTGCCAGCAGCCCGGCGGCGGCACCCTCCTACGAGCAGTACTTC
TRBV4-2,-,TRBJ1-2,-,CASSQDINRERYYGYTF,TGTGCCAGCAGCCAAGATATTAACAGGGAACGGTACTATGGCTACACCTTC
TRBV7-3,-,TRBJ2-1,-,CASSLGGSYNEQFF,TGTGCCAGCAGCTTAGGCGGTTCCTACAATGAGCAGTTCTTC
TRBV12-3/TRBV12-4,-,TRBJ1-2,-,CASSKVGARGYTF,TGTGCCAGCAGTAAGGTGGGGGCGCGTGGCTACACCTTC
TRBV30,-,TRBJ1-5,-,CAWSVDARGNQPQHF,TGTGCCTGGAGTGTAGACGCCAGGGGAAATCAGCCCCAGCATTTT
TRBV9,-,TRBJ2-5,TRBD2,CASSPGTSGRLLGETQYF,TGTGCCAGCAGCCCCGGGACTAGCGGGAGACTTTTGGGGGAGACCCAGTACTTC
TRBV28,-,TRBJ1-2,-,CASSFRTRSYGYTF,TGTGCCAGCAGTTTCCGGACACGATCCTATGGCTACACCTTC
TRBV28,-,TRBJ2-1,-,CASSLRRTNEQFF,TGTGCCAGCAGTTTAAGACGGACTAATGAGCAGTTCTTC
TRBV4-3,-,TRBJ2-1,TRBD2,CASSQESSGAYGGNEQFF,TGCGCCAGCAGCCAAGAATCTAGCGGGGCGTACGGGGGGAATGAGCAGTTCTTC
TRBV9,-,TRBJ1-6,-,CASSPTDSSYNSPLHF,TGTGCCAGCAGCCCAACAGACAGCTCCTATAATTCACCCCTCCACTTT
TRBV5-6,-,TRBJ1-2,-,CASSSPVFNYGYTF,TGTGCCAGCAGCTCCCCGGTTTTCAACTATGGCTACACCTTC
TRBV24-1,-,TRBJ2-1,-,CATSGTEYNEQFF,TGTGCCACCAGTGGAACAGAATACAATGAGCAGTTCTTC
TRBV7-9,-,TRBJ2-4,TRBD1,CASSPQGAIAKNIQYF,TGTGCCAGCAGCCCACAGGGGGCAATAGCCAAAAACATTCAGTACTTC
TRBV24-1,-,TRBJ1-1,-,CATSDTEAFF,TGTGCCACATCCGACACTGAAGCTTTCTTT
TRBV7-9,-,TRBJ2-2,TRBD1,CASSLAALTGTEYTGELFF,TGTGCCAGCAGCTTAGCGGCACTTACCGGGACAGAGTACACCGGGGAGCTGTTTTTT
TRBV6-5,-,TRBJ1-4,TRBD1,CASSYQGTGYEKLFF,TGTGCCAGCAGTTACCAGGGGACAGGGTATGAAAAACTGTTTTTT
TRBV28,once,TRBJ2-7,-,CASSLLAVSEQYF,TGTGCCAGCAGTTTATTAGCCGTATCCGAGCAGTACTTC
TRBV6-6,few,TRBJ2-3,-,CASSSTRTQYF,TGTGCCAGCAGTTCCACAAGAACGCAGTATTTT
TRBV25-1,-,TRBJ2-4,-,CASSEIEGLNIQYF,TGTGCCAGCAGTGAAATTGAGGGATTAAACATTCAGTACTTC
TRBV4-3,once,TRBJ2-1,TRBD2,CASSQDASGRGNEQFF,TGCGCCAGCAGCCAAGATGCTAGCGGGAGGGGTAATGAGCAGTTCTTC
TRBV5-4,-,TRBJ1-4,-,CASSLGAGSNEKLFF,TGTGCCAGCAGCCTGGGGGCAGGTTCGAATGAAAAACTGTTTTTT
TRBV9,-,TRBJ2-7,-,CASSPAQATYEQYF,TGTGCCAGCAGCCCCGCACAGGCCACCTACGAGCAGTACTTC
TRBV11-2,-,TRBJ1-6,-,CASSLDRGTLKALHF,TGTGCCAGCAGCTTAGACCGGGGAACTCTAAAGGCCCTCCACTTT
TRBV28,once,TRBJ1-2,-,CASSLYYGYTF,TGTGCCAGCAGCCTGTACTATGGCTACACCTTC
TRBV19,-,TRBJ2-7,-,CASSTEGQFPYEQYF,TGTGCCAGTAGTACTGAAGGACAGTTTCCTTACGAGCAGTACTTC
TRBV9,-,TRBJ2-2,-,CASSVGVQGRVGGELFF,TGTGCCAGCAGCGTAGGGGTGCAGGGTAGGGTTGGCGGGGAGCTGTTTTTT
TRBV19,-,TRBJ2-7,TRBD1,CASSWGTGNSYEQYF,TGTGCCAGTAGTTGGGGGACAGGTAATTCCTACGAGCAGTACTTC
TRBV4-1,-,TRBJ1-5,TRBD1,CASSQRQGANQPQHF,TGCGCCAGCAGCCAGAGACAGGGGGCGAATCAGCCCCAGCATTTT
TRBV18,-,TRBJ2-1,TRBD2,CASSWGLAGGEQFF,TGTGCCAGCTCATGGGGACTAGCGGGAGGTGAGCAGTTCTTC
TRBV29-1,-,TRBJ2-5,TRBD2,CSVDVGLAVYQETQYF,TGCAGCGTTGACGTAGGACTAGCGGTGTACCAAGAGACCCAGTACTTC
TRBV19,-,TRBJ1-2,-,CASKSGARNYGYTF,TGTGCCAGTAAATCAGGGGCCCGTAACTATGGCTACACCTTC
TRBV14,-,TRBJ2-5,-,CASSQVPNLYAGRETQYF,TGTGCCAGCAGCCAAGTGCCGAATTTATATGCGGGACGGGAGACCCAGTACTTC
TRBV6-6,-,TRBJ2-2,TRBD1,CASRWTGAVTGELFF,TGTGCCAGCAGGTGGACAGGGGCAGTCACCGGGGAGCTGTTTTTT
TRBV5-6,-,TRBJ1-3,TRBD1,CASSSTGGSGNTIYF,TGTGCCAGCAGTTCCACAGGGGGCTCTGGAAACACCATATATTTT
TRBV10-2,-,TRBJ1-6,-,CASSEQGIHNSPLHF,TGCGCCAGCAGTGAGCAGGGTATCCATAATTCACCCCTCCACTTT
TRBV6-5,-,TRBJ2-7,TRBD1,CASRRTGDYEQYF,TGTGCCAGCAGAAGGACAGGGGACTACGAGCAGTACTTC
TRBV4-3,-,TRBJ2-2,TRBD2,CASSRRLAGTNTGELFF,TGCGCCAGCAGCCGCAGACTAGCGGGGACGAACACCGGGGAGCTGTTTTTT
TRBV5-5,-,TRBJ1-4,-,CASSYLWGEEKLFF,TGTGCCAGCAGCTATCTGTGGGGCGAGGAAAAACTGTTTTTT
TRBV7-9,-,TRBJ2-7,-,CASSPTLGPSYEQYF,TGTGCCAGCAGCCCCACATTGGGGCCTTCCTACGAGCAGTACTTC
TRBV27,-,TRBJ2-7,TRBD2,CASSLFSGRTPGEQYF,TGTGCCAGCAGTTTATTTAGCGGGAGAACGCCAGGTGAGCAGTACTTC
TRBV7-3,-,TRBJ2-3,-,CASSPHPSSVSTDTQYF,TGTGCCAGCAGCCCCCACCCGAGTAGCGTTAGCACAGATACGCAGTATTTT
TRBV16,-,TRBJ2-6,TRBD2,CASSQQGTRASGANVLTF,TGTGCCAGCAGCCAACAGGGGACTAGGGCCTCTGGGGCCAACGTCCTGACTTTC
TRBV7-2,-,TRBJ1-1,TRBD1,CASRITGANTEAFF,TGTGCCAGCAGAATTACAGGGGCTAACACTGAAGCTTTCTTT